The rows below give T cell receptor beta chains drawn from one sample of a study of PD-L1 blockade in urothelial cancer. Assay used: immunoSEQ multiplex PCR; TCRdb lists only in-frame clones, some missing. The top ten clones hold approximately 4% of a sample with tens of thousands of clones, around 77% of them seen once. Specimen: PBMCs, collected around atezolizumab (anti-PD-L1) treatment. These receptors all come from a man aged 70-80 years with urothelial cancer. Each CDR3 is given with its conserved first and last residue. A D gene is named only where the DNA matches it firmly. Only part of the rows carry a size: once, few, many, or a class if the clone is expanded.

>TRBJ2-1|.|TRBV7-7|.
TGTGCTAGCAGCTTTGACTTAAGCTCCTACAATGAGCAGTTCTTC
CASSFDLSSYNEQFF
>TRBJ1-5|TRBD1|TRBV7-2|.
TGTGCCAGCAGCCGGGCAGGGGGCGGCAATCAGCCCCAGCATTTT
CASSRAGGGNQPQHF
>TRBJ1-4|.|TRBV5-1|.
TGCGCCAGCAGCTTGCAAGGGGATAGGGCTAATGAAAAACTGTTTTTT
CASSLQGDRANEKLFF
>TRBJ2-5|TRBD2|TRBV18|.
TGTGCCAGCTCACCACAACTAGCGGGAGAGACCCAGTACTTC
CASSPQLAGETQYF
>TRBJ2-1|TRBD2|TRBV30|few
TGTGCCGTAGCGGGGTACAATGAGCAGTTCTTC
CAVAGYNEQFF
>TRBJ1-2|.|TRBV30|.
TGTGCCTGGAAAGCCTCCTTCTATGGCTACACCTTC
CAWKASFYGYTF
>TRBJ1-2|TRBD1|TRBV28|.
TGTGCCACCCGGGGACAGTCCGTTCCTGGCTACACCTTC
CATRGQSVPGYTF
>TRBJ1-5|TRBD1|TRBV19|.
TGTGCCAGTATTCAGGGGGAAAGCGATCAGCCCCAGCATTTT
CASIQGESDQPQHF
>TRBJ1-2|TRBD1|TRBV7-8|.
TGTGCCAGCAGCGCCCCGGGACAGGGGGCAGTAGGCTACACCTTC
CASSAPGQGAVGYTF
>TRBJ2-2|TRBD1|TRBV7-9|.
TGTGCCAGCAGCCGCCGCCCTTTCGGACAGGGAAACACCGGGGAGCTGTTTTTT
CASSRRPFGQGNTGELFF
>TRBJ1-1|TRBD1|TRBV9|.
TGTGCCAGCAGCGTAGGACAGGGGGCGCGGACTGAAGCTTTCTTT
CASSVGQGARTEAFF
>TRBJ1-5|.|TRBV11-3|few
TGTGCCAGCAGCCCCGGTGGGGCCAGCAATCAGCCCCAGCATTTT
CASSPGGASNQPQHF
>TRBJ2-7|.|TRBV5-5|.
TGTGCCAGCAGCTTTACTAGCTTGGAGCAGTACTTC
CASSFTSLEQYF
>TRBJ2-1|TRBD2|TRBV18|.
TGTGCCAGCTCACCACACCGACTAGCGGGAGGGCTGTACAATGAGCAGTTCTTC
CASSPHRLAGGLYNEQFF
>TRBJ2-1|TRBD2|TRBV4-1|few
TGCGCCAGCAGCCCCATACCAAATCCGGGACTAGTCATTATTGACAATGAGCAGTTCTTC
CASSPIPNPGLVIIDNEQFF
>TRBJ1-1|.|TRBV30|.
TGTGCCTGGAGTTTGGGCAGAGGGCGGGCTGAAGCTTTCTTT
CAWSLGRGRAEAFF
>TRBJ1-5|.|TRBV28|once
TGTGCCAGCACCCCCCCCCGAGGGCAGCCCCAGCATTTT
CASTPPRGQPQHF
>TRBJ2-1|.|TRBV7-2|few
TGTGCCAGCAGCCCTCTAGCGAGGTCCTACAATGAGCAGTTCTTC
CASSPLARSYNEQFF
>TRBJ1-1|.|TRBV5-4|.
TGTGCCAGCAGTCAGGACAGGAACACTGAAGCTTTCTTT
CASSQDRNTEAFF
>TRBJ2-5|TRBD1|TRBV4-2|.
TGTGCCAGCAGCCCTCCCGACAGGGGGCTAGAGACCCAGTACTTC
CASSPPDRGLETQYF
>TRBJ2-1|TRBD2|TRBV15|.
TGTGCCACCAGCAGGACTAGCGGGAGCTACAATGAGCAGTTCTTC
CATSRTSGSYNEQFF
>TRBJ2-1|TRBD2|TRBV9|.
TGTGCCAGCAGCGGTCGTAGCGGGAGCTCCTACAATGAGCAGTTCTTC
CASSGRSGSSYNEQFF
>TRBJ2-1|.|TRBV6-1|.
TGTGCCAGCAGTGTCCAACAGGGTCTGTTCGATGAGCAGTTCTTC
CASSVQQGLFDEQFF
>TRBJ2-7|TRBD2|TRBV5-4|.
TGTGCCGTTACTAGCGGGATTGAGCAGTACTTC
CAVTSGIEQYF
>TRBJ1-6|.|TRBV19|once
TGTGCCAGTAGGCAGGCCAGCTCCTATAATTCACCCCTCCACTTT
CASRQASSYNSPLHF
>TRBJ1-5|TRBD1|TRBV19|.
TGTGCCAGTAGTATAAGGGGACAGGGAGGTCAGCCCCAGCATTTT
CASSIRGQGGQPQHF
>TRBJ2-1|TRBD2|TRBV28|.
TGTGCCAGCAAAACTCGGCGGGAGGTCAGCGGTGAGCAGTTCTTC
CASKTRREVSGEQFF
>TRBJ1-2|.|TRBV6-5|.
TGTGCCAGCAGGGCGAAGGCAGGCTATGGCTACACCTTC
CASRAKAGYGYTF
>TRBJ1-1|.|TRBV7-2|.
TGTGCCAGCAGCTTAGGGCGGTCCAAGAACACTGAAGCTTTCTTT
CASSLGRSKNTEAFF
>TRBJ2-2|.|TRBV7-3|.
TGTGCCAGCAGCTTAACTGGCGGCCTAGGCACCGGGGAGCTGTTTTTT
CASSLTGGLGTGELFF
>TRBJ1-1|.|TRBV7-9|.
TGTGCCAGCAGCTTAGTGACATTCGAAGCTTTCTTT
CASSLVTFEAFF
>TRBJ2-5|.|TRBV11-2|.
TGTGCCAGCAGCATCGTAGGGACACGACAAGAGACCCAGTACTTC
CASSIVGTRQETQYF
>TRBJ2-7|.|TRBV18|.
TGTGCCAGCTCACCACGTGGGCAAAAAGCTGCCTACGAGCAGTACTTC
CASSPRGQKAAYEQYF
>TRBJ1-1|.|TRBV5-4|.
TGTGCCAGCAGCCCAGGACAGATGAACACTGAAGCTTTCTTT
CASSPGQMNTEAFF
>TRBJ2-3|TRBD1|TRBV19|medium-sized
TGTGCCAGTAGTATCGGGACAGTTACAGATACGCAGTATTTT
CASSIGTVTDTQYF
>TRBJ2-1|TRBD1|TRBV9|.
TGTGCCAGCAGCGTGGGACAGCAAGACAATGAGCAGTTCTTC
CASSVGQQDNEQFF
>TRBJ1-5|TRBD1|TRBV10-3|.
TGTGCCATCAGTGGACAGGGGGTGGGCGATCAGCCCCAGCATTTT
CAISGQGVGDQPQHF
>TRBJ2-5|TRBD1|TRBV7-9|.
TGTGCCAGCAGCATCCAAGGGACAGCAGAAGAGACCCAGTACTTC
CASSIQGTAEETQYF
>TRBJ2-1|TRBD2|TRBV5-1|.
TGCGCCAGCAGCCCCGGGACTAGTGGTTACAATGAGCAGTTCTTC
CASSPGTSGYNEQFF
>TRBJ2-1|TRBD2|TRBV25-1|.
TGTGCCAGCAGTGTACTAGCGGGAGGGGCTAGTGAGCAGTTCTTC
CASSVLAGGASEQFF